Below, 32 T cell receptor beta chains from the same sample are listed, as sequenced in a study of tumor and adjacent non-tumor tissue in lung cancer. RNA was extracted from bulk tissue without any cell sorting. The library came from three nested PCR rounds adapted from ARM-PCR protocols. TCRdb itself ran the multiplex PCR reads through MiXCR, one entry per CDR3 protein. The top ten hold about 40% of the sample, which has 110,000 or so distinct CDR3 sequences, more than 60% seen once. Sequenced material: lung tumor tissue. These receptors all come from a woman aged 55-70 years with non-small cell lung cancer.

This clonotype was counted many times. The chain couples TRBV20-1 to TRBJ2-7; 12 bases line up with TRBD2. In germline, CDR1 is DFQATT, CDR2 SNEGSKA (reference sequence). V shed 4 bases, J shed 2 bases, and the junction held 6 bases outside the gene matches. The CDR3 extends over 15 amino acids. The CDR3 sequence: CSATPTSGSPYEQYF. The CDR3 DNA is TGCAGTGCTACTCCGACTAGCGGGAGCCCCTACGAGCAGTACTTC.

This chain uses TRBV6-1 with TRBJ1-2; TRBD1 is a possible D gene (5 bases). Germline V CDR1 and CDR2: MNHNS, SASEGT. CDR3 size: 16 residues. The germline V and J ends were trimmed by 2 bases and 2 bases, with 15 bases remaining between them. The DNA of the CDR3 is TGTGCCAGCAGTGAAATGTGGTTAGGGGCCAACTATGGCTACACCTTC. It specifies CASSEMWLGANYGYTF.

Worth noting for this clonotype: A junction end diverges from the germline sequence, so it may reflect a read error. The V gene is TRBV20-1, the J gene TRBJ2-5; tentative D call: TRBD2 (5 bases). The CDR3 totals 14 residues. Per the germline V gene, CDR1 is DFQATT and CDR2 is SNEGSKA (reference sequence). CDR3 in DNA: TGCAGTGCTCCAGCCGTAGTGGGGTGGGAGACCGAGTACTTC. Translated, it gives CSAPAVVGWETEYF.

In DNA form, the CDR3 reads TGTGCCAGCAGGTTCAGAGGGATTAGTGGAGAGACCCAGTACTTC. Residues: CASRFRGISGETQYF. The chain uses TRBV5-6 and TRBJ2-5; tentative D call: TRBD2 (5 bases). The CDR3 runs to 15 residues. The V end was cut by 5 bases, the J end by 4 bases, with 18 bases between. Germline-derived CDR1 and CDR2 are SGHDT and YYEEEE.

The chain combines TRBV11-2 with TRBJ2-1, with D possibly matching TRBD2 (6 bases). CDR1 is SGHAT, CDR2 FQNNGV, per germline. V lost 4 bases to trimming and J lost 15 bases, with 16 bases between them. This CDR3 spans 12 amino acids. CDR3 sequence: CASSSLTGEGFF. The CDR3 DNA sequence: TGTGCCAGCAGCTCACTAACGGGAGAGGGGTTCTTC.

J is TRBJ2-2 and V is TRBV5-1; 8 bases are shared with TRBD1. Germline-derived CDR1 and CDR2 are SGHRS and YFSETQ. The CDR3 covers 17 residues. The junction had 17 bases not matched to a gene; V was cut back by 6 bases and J by 7 bases. Here the CDR3 DNA reads TGCGCCAGCAACAGAAATGCAGGACAGGGAGTTAACGGGGAGCTGTTTTTT. Protein product: CASNRNAGQGVNGELFF.

This clonotype was detected ten times or more. The J gene is TRBJ2-7, the V gene TRBV5-6, with 7 bases aligning to TRBD1. This CDR3 has 16 amino acids. The V segment lost 6 bases and the J segment 6 bases; nucleotides outside the gene matches: 18. The V gene's germline CDR1 is SGHDT and CDR2 YYEEEE. For the CDR3, the DNA is TGTGCCAGCACTAATTTTTCCCGGACAGGCGCCCGCGAGCAGTACTTC. Translated: CASTNFSRTGAREQYF.

A word on this clonotype: This may be a read error, as it is one base from a much larger clone. This chain links TRBV6-2 or TRBV6-3 with TRBJ2-3; weak D call: TRBD2 (6 bases). The CDR3 spans 14 residues. V gave up 2 bases and J gave up 5 bases, with 11 bases separating them. Germline CDR1 MNHEY, CDR2 SVGEGT. CDR3 nucleotides: TGTGCCAGCAGTTACCTGAATAGCGGAGATACGCAGTATTTT. Translating gives CASSYLNSGDTQYF.

A word on this clonotype: A read error may account for a junction end that differs from germline. The chain's CDR3 is CASNLAFQGSVANEKLFF. For the CDR3, the DNA is TGTGCCAGCAACTTGGCCTTCCAGGGAAGCGTGGCTAATGAAAAACTGTTTTTT. V and J are TRBV5-5 and TRBJ1-4; possible D gene TRBD1, 5 bases. Germline assignment: CDR1 SGHKS and CDR2 YYEKEE (reference sequence). This CDR3 contains 18 residues.

On this clonotype: One end of the junction is discordant with germline, which a read error may explain. The rearrangement links TRBV28 to TRBJ2-4; D is unresolved. The germline V gene encodes CDR1 MDHEN and CDR2 SYDVKM. The CDR3 is 17 amino acids. CDR3 region: CGNSLPDSGIAKNIQHF. The CDR3 bases are TGTGGCAACAGTTTACCCGACTCTGGAATAGCCAAAAACATTCAGCACTTC.

This sequence joins TRBV11-3 and TRBJ2-2; a weak D match, TRBD2 (5 bases). This CDR3 is built from 17 residues. V lost 3 bases and J lost 2, with 16 bases in between. The V gene's germline CDR1 is SGHNT and CDR2 YENEEA. This CDR3 is CASSFQSADLNTGELFF. The CDR3 DNA reads TGTGCCAGCAGCTTCCAATCAGCGGACCTAAACACCGGGGAGCTGTTTTTT.

Worth noting for this clonotype: The missing conserved phenylalanine or tryptophan at the end of this CDR3 makes a read error likely. The chain recombines TRBV11-2 with TRBJ2-1; 11 nucleotides match TRBD1. Germline-derived CDR1 and CDR2 are SGHAT and FQNNGV. The CDR3 has 16 residues. The CDR3 protein is CASSRDRGFLDNDQFL. The CDR3 DNA sequence: TGTGCCAGCAGCCGGGACAGGGGGTTCCTAGACAATGATCAGTTCCTA.

This chain uses TRBV28 with TRBJ1-2, with 7 bases identical to TRBD1. J gave up 4 bases and V 1 base, and 6 bases lay outside the gene matches. The germline gives CDR1 MDHEN, CDR2 SYDVKM. This CDR3 region has 15 residues. Here the CDR3 reads CASSLLGGRFYGYTF. The CDR3 nucleotides are TGTGCCAGCAGTTTATTAGGGGGCAGGTTCTATGGCTACACCTTC.

This clonotype appeared many times. J is TRBJ2-1 and V is TRBV29-1, with TRBD2 matching over 7 bases. Germline V CDR1 and CDR2: SQVTM, ANQGSEA. V shed 2 bases, J shed 7 bases, and the junction held 8 bases outside the gene matches. The CDR3 has 14 amino acids. Here the CDR3 reads CSVEWAGRVNEQFF. The CDR3 bases are TGCAGCGTTGAATGGGCGGGGAGGGTAAATGAGCAGTTCTTC.

This chain connects TRBV28 to TRBJ2-7; D remains unclear. This CDR3 has 18 residues. Deletions cut 5 bases from V and 3 bases from J, with 26 bases between. CDR1 is MDHEN, CDR2 SYDVKM, per germline. Written as DNA, the CDR3 is TGTGCCAGCAGTACCTTAATAACGAGGTGGCGCCCCTTCTACGAGCAGTACTTC. It codes for CASSTLITRWRPFYEQYF.

This clonotype was seen just once. CDR3 sequence reads: CSASGGTGVQYF. In DNA form, the CDR3 reads TGCAGTGCTAGCGGAGGAACGGGGGTGCAGTACTTC. This chain uses TRBV20-1 with TRBJ2-7, with a possible D match to TRBD2 (6 bases). CDR1 and CDR2 (germline): DFQATT, SNEGSKA (reference sequence). This CDR3 has 12 amino acids. The V end lost 3 bases, the J end lost 9 bases, and 15 bases lay between the germline ends.

In the case of this clonotype: The germline gene is not matched at one end of the junction; a read error may be the cause. J is TRBJ2-2 and V is TRBV6-2 or TRBV6-3, with a tentative D call TRBD2 (6 bases). The CDR3 runs to 16 residues. Germline V gene data show CDR1 as MNHEY and CDR2 as SVGEGT. CDR3 sequence (DNA): TGTGCAAGCAAGGGAATGGCGGGGACTGTCGCCGGGGAGCTGTTTTTT. Its translation is CASKGMAGTVAGELFF.

This rearrangement joins TRBV28 to TRBJ1-1; D possibly corresponds to TRBD1 (5 bases). This CDR3 contains 14 residues. V lost 9 bases to trimming and J lost 6 bases, with 20 bases between them. CDR1 is MDHEN, CDR2 SYDVKM, per germline. In nucleotides, the CDR3 is TGTGCCAGGACCCTAGGTGGGGGAGCGCCTGAAGCTTTCTTT. Amino acid sequence: CARTLGGGAPEAFF.

Turning to this clonotype: This sequence may be a read error, since a much larger clone differs from it by one base. The chain uses TRBV6-2 or TRBV6-3 and TRBJ2-6; D not resolved. Germline CDR1 is MNHEY and CDR2 is SVGEGT. CDR3 size: 16 residues. This CDR3 is CTSSYPHFSGANVLTF. CDR3 nucleotides: TGTACCAGCAGTTACCCGCACTTCTCTGGGGCCAACGTCCTGACTTTC.

Comment on this clonotype: A read error may explain this, as a much larger clone is one base away. The CDR3 nucleotides are TGCGCCAGCAGACAAGATGGAAGCACGGGGCATCAAGGGGAGCTGTTTTTT. It translates to CASRQDGSTGHQGELFF. This chain links TRBV4-3 with TRBJ2-2; D assignment may be TRBD1 or TRBD2 (5 bases each). The CDR3 length is 17 residues. CDR1 and CDR2 from the germline V gene are LGHNA and YSLEER.

A remark on this clonotype: Germline is not matched at one junction end, which may reflect a read error. The genes are TRBV20-1 and TRBJ2-3, with TRBD2 matching 8 bases. Germline values: CDR1 DFQATT, CDR2 SNEGSKA (reference sequence). The CDR3 covers 16 residues. The CDR3 sequence: CSARPTSVGFTGTLYF. The CDR3 DNA reads as TGCAGTGCTCGTCCGACTAGCGTGGGGTTCACAGGTACGCTGTATTTT.

Points on this clonotype: This may come from a read error, since a much larger clone is one base off. V gene TRBV4-1 combines with J gene TRBJ1-1; D is undetermined. Between the trimmed V and J ends, which lost 1 base and 0 bases, there was a span of 9 bases. CDR1 and CDR2 from the germline V gene are MGHRA and YSYEKL. The CDR3 has 15 amino acids. The CDR3 DNA sequence: TGCGCCAGCAGCCAAGTTGAGAATATGAACACTGAAGCTTTCTTT. Amino acids: CASSQVENMNTEAFF.

This clonotype appeared once. This rearrangement joins TRBV5-6 to TRBJ2-1; D perhaps matches TRBD2 (6 bases). The V end lost 5 bases, the J end lost 0 bases, and 18 bases lay between the germline ends. Germline V CDR1 and CDR2: SGHDT, YYEEEE. This CDR3 region has 17 residues. The CDR3 DNA follows: TGTGCCAGCAGTTTGTCTAGCGAGGGGAGCTCCTACAATGAGCAGTTCTTC. It is translated as CASSLSSEGSSYNEQFF.

Concerning this clonotype itself: One end of the junction does not line up with germline, which may come from a read error. The chain carries TRBV5-1 and TRBJ2-5, with D uncertain. CDR1 is SGHRS, CDR2 YFSETQ, per germline. The CDR3 extends over 14 amino acids. The CDR3 sequence is CASSSSSYEDTQYF. CDR3 sequence (DNA): TGCGCCAGCAGCTCTAGTAGTTACGAAGATACCCAGTACTTC.

In regard to this clonotype: Compared with germline, one end of the junction differs, possibly owing to a read error. The chain recombines TRBV11-3 with TRBJ2-7; D is unclear. The CDR3 spans 14 residues. From germline, CDR1 is SGHNT and CDR2 YENEEA. The CDR3 DNA reads as TGTGCCAGCACCTTAGATACGAGAACCTACGAGCACTACTTC. It translates to CASTLDTRTYEHYF.

Of note for this clonotype: One end of the junction varies from germline; a read error may be responsible. The gene calls are TRBV11-3 and TRBJ2-1; 12 bases match TRBD2. CDR1 SGHNT and CDR2 YENEEA come from the germline V gene. The CDR3 spans 17 residues. The CDR3, as DNA: TGTGTCAGCAGCATAGAGTTGACTAGCGGGAGTGACAATGAGCAGTTCTTC. This sequence encodes CVSSIELTSGSDNEQFF.

Comment on this clonotype: One end of the junction varies from germline; a read error may be responsible. The J gene is TRBJ2-7, the V gene TRBV6-2 or TRBV6-3; D tentatively reads TRBD1 or TRBD2 (5 bases each). The CDR3 has 14 residues. CDR1 and CDR2 (germline): MNHEY, SVGEGT. This CDR3 reads CTSSIGRGPYEQYF. In DNA, the CDR3 is TGTACCAGCAGTATAGGACGGGGACCTTACGAGCAGTACTTC.

Note on this clonotype: A junction boundary mismatches the germline segment, possibly from a read error. J is TRBJ2-3 and V is TRBV4-3, with 8 bases that match TRBD2. The CDR3 has 15 amino acids. Germline lookup yields CDR1 LGHNA and CDR2 YSLEER. Written as DNA, the CDR3 is TGCACCAGCAGCCAAGAGAGCGGGAGAGCAGATAGGCAGTATTTT. This sequence encodes CTSSQESGRADRQYF.

In DNA, the CDR3 is TGTGCCAGCAGTCTGACAGGGGGCCCGCACAATGAGCAGTTCTTC. Translating gives CASSLTGGPHNEQFF. The chain uses TRBV28 and TRBJ2-1; 10 nucleotides align to TRBD1. Germline CDR1 and CDR2: MDHEN and SYDVKM. With V trimmed by 5 bases and J by 5 bases, 6 bases remained unmatched. This CDR3 is built from 15 residues.

Comments on this clonotype: A read error may produce the germline difference seen at one junction end. The chain has TRBV11-3 and TRBJ2-7, with D possibly being TRBD2 (6 bases). The germline V gene encodes CDR1 SGHNT and CDR2 YENEEA. This CDR3 is built from 15 residues. The CDR3 sequence: CASNQGISGIYEQYF. For the CDR3, the DNA is TGCGCCAGCAACCAAGGGATTAGCGGAATCTACGAGCAGTACTTC.

Of note for this clonotype: A much larger clone sits a single nucleotide away, making a read error possible. The chain has TRBV6-2 or TRBV6-3 and TRBJ1-5, with D possibly TRBD1 on 5 matching bases. CDR1 is MNHEY and CDR2 is SVGEGT in the germline V gene. The V gene lost 7 bases and the J gene lost 0 bases, with 19 bases spanning the gap. This CDR3 is built from 17 residues. The CDR3, as DNA: TGTGCCAGCATTTCCGCCGTGACAGTACTTAGCAATCAGCCCCAGCATTTT. Protein sequence: CASISAVTVLSNQPQHF.

Only one count was recorded for this clonotype. The junction and the germline gene differ at one end; a read error may be behind it. J is TRBJ2-7 and V is TRBV5-1; D remains ambiguous. Germline values: CDR1 SGHRS, CDR2 YFSETQ. The CDR3 has 14 residues. The CDR3 DNA reads as TGCGCTAGCAGCCTGGGCAGCCCGCCCTACGAGCAGTGCTTC. Its translation: CASSLGSPPYEQCF. Combining the CDR3 with reference TRBV5-1 and TRBJ2-7 gives the whole variable domain KAGVTQTPRYLIKTRGQQVTLSCSPISGHRSVSWYQQTPGQGLQFLFEYFSETQRNKGNFPGRFSGRQFSNSRSEMNVSTLELGDSALYLCASSLGSPPYEQCFGPGTRLTVT.